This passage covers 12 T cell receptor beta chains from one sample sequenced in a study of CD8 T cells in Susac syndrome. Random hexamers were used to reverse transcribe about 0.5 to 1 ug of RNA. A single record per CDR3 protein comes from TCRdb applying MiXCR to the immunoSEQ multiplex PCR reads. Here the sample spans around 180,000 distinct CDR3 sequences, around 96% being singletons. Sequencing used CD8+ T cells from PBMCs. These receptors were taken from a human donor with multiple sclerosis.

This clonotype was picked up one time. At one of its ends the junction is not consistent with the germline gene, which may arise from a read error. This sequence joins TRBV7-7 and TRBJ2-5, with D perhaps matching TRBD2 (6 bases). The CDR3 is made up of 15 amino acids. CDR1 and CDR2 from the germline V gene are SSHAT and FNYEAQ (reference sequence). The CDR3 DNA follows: TGTGCTAGCAGCTTGCGGGACGGCCTTACCGAGACCCAGTACTTC. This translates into CASSLRDGLTETQYF.

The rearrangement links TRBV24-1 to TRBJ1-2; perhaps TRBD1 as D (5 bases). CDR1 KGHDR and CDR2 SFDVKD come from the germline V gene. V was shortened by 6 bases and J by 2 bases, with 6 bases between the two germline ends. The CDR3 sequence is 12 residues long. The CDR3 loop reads CATSYRNYGYTF. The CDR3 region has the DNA TGTGCCACCAGTTACAGGAACTATGGCTACACCTTC.

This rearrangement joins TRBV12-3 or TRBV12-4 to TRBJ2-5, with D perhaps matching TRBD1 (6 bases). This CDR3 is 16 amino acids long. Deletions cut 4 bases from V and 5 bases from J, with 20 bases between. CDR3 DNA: TGTGCCAGCAGTTCCCCCGGGACAAGGCTCGGGGAGACCCAGTACTTC. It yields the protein CASSSPGTRLGETQYF.

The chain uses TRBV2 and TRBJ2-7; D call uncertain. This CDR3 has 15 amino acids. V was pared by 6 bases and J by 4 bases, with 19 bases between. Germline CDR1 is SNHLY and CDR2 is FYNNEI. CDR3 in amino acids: CASREPDKPPYEQYF. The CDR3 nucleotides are TGTGCCAGCAGGGAACCTGACAAGCCTCCTTACGAGCAGTACTTC.

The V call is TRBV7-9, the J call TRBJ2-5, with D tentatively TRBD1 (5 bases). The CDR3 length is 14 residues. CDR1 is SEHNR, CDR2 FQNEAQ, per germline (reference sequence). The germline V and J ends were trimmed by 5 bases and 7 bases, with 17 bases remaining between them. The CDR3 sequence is CASSGSQDLGTQYF. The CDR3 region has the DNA TGTGCCAGCAGCGGATCACAGGACCTGGGGACCCAGTACTTC.

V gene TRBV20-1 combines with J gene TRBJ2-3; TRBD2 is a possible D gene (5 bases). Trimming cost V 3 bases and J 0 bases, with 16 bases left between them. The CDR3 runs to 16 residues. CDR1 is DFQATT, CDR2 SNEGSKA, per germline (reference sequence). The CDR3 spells CSARDLIILSTDTQYF. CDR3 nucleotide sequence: TGCAGTGCTAGGGACTTGATCATCTTGAGCACAGATACGCAGTATTTT.

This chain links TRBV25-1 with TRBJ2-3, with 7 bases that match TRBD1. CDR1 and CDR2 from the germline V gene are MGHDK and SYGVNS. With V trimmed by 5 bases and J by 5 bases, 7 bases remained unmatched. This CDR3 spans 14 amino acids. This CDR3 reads CASSTTGLGDTQYF. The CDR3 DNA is TGTGCCAGCAGTACGACAGGGTTGGGAGATACGCAGTATTTT. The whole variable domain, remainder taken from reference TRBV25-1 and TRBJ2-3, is EADIYQTPRYLVIGTGKKITLECSQTMGHDKMYWYQQDPGMELHLIHYSYGVNSTEKGDLSSESTVSRIRTEHFPLTLESARPSHTSQYLCASSTTGLGDTQYFGPGTRLTVL.

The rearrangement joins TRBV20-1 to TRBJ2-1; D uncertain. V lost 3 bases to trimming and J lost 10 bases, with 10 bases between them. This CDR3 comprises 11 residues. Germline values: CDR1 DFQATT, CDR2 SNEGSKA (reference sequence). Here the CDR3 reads CSASPGWEQFF. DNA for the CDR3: TGCAGTGCTAGCCCGGGCTGGGAGCAGTTCTTC.

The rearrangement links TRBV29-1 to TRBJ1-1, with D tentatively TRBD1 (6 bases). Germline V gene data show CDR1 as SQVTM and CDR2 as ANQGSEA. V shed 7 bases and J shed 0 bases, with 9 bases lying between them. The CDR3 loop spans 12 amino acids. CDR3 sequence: CSGQGLNTEAFF. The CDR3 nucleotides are TGCAGCGGGCAGGGGTTGAACACTGAAGCTTTCTTT.

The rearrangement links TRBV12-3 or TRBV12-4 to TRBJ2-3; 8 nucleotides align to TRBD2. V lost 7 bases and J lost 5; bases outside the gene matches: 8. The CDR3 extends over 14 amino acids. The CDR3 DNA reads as TGTGCCAGCACCACGCGGGGGGAAGGAGATACGCAGTATTTT. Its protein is CASTTRGEGDTQYF.

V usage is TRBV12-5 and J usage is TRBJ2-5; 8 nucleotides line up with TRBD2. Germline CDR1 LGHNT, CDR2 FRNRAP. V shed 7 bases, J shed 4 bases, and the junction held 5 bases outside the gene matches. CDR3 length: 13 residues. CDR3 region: CASAASGRETQYF. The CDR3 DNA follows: TGTGCTAGTGCGGCTAGCGGGCGAGAGACCCAGTACTTC.

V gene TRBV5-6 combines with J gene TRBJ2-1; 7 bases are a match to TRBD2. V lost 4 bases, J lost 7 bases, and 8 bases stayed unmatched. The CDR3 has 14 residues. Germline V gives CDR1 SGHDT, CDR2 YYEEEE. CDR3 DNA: TGTGCCAGCAGCCAATGGACTAGTTCTAATGAGCAGTTCTTC. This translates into CASSQWTSSNEQFF. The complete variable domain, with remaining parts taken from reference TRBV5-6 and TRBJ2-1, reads DAGVTQSPTHLIKTRGQQVTLRCSPKSGHDTVSWYQQALGQGPQFIFQYYEEEERQRGNFPDRFSGHQFPNYSSELNVNALLLGDSALYLCASSQWTSSNEQFFGPGTRLTVL.